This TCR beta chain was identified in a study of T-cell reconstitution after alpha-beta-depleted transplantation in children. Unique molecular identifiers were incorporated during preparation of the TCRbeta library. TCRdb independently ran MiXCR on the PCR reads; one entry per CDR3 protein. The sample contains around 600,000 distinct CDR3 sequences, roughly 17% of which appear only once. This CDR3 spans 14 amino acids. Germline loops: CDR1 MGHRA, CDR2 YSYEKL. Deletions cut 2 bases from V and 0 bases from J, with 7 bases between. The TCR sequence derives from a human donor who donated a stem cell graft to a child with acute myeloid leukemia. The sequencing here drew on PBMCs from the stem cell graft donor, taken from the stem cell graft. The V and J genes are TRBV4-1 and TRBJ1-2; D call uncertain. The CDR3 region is CASSQLTANYGYTF. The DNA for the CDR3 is TGCGCCAGCAGCCAACTAACAGCTAACTATGGCTACACCTTC.